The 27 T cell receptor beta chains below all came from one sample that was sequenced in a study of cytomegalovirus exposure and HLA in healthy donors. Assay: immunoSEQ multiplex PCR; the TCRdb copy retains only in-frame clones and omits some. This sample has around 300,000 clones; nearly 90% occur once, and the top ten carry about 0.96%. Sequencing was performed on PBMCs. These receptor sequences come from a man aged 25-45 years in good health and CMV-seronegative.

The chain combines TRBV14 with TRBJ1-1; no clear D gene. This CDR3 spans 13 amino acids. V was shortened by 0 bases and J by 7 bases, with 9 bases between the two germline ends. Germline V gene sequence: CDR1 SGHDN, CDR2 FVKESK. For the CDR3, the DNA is TGTGCCAGCAGCCAAGACTATGGTTTTGAAGCTTTCTTT. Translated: CASSQDYGFEAFF.

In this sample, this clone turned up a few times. CDR3 in DNA: TGTGCCAGCAGCGTAATCGACAGGATTTCACCCCTCCACTTT. Amino acid sequence: CASSVIDRISPLHF. The chain uses TRBV11-2 and TRBJ1-6; TRBD1 is a possible D gene (6 bases). Looked up from germline, CDR1 is SGHAT and CDR2 is FQNNGV. V lost 5 bases and J 9 bases, leaving 14 bases between the germline ends. This CDR3 contains 14 residues. Using reference TRBV11-2 and TRBJ1-6 for the parts outside the CDR3, the full variable domain is EAGVAQSPRYKIIEKRQSVAFWCNPISGHATLYWYQQILGQGPKLLIQFQNNGVVDDSQLPKDRFSAERLKGVDSTLKIQPAKLEDSAVYLCASSVIDRISPLHFGNGTRLTVT.

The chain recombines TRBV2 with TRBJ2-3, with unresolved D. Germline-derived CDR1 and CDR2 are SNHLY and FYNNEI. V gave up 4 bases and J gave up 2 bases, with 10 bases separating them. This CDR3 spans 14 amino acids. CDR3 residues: CASSGRLFTDTQYF. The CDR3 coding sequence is TGTGCCAGCAGTGGCCGACTGTTCACAGATACGCAGTATTTT.

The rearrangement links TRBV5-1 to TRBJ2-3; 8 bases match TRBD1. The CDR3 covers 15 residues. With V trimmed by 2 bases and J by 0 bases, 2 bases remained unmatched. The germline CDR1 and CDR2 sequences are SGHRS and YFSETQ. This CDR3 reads CASSFRDRSTDTQYF. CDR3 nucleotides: TGCGCCAGCAGCTTCCGGGACAGGAGCACAGATACGCAGTATTTT.

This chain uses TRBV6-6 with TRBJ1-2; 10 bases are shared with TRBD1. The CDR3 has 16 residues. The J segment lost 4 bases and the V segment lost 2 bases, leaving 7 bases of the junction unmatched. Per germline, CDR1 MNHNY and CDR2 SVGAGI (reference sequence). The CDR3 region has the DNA TGTGCCAGCAGTTACCTAAGACAGGGGGCGACCTATGGCTACACCTTC. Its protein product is CASSYLRQGATYGYTF.

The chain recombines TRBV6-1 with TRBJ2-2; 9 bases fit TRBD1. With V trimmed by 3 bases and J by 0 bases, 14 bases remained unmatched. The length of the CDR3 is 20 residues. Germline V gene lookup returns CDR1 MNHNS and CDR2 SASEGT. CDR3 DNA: TGTGCCAGCAGTGATCGCGACAGGGGGGACCTAAATCCGAACACCGGGGAGCTGTTTTTT. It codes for CASSDRDRGDLNPNTGELFF.

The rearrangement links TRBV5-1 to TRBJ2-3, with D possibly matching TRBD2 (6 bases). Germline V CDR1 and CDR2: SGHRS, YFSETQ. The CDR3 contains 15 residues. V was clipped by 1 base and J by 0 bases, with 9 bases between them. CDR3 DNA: TGCGCCAGCAGCTTGCGGGGGACGAGCACAGATACGCAGTATTTT. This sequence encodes CASSLRGTSTDTQYF.

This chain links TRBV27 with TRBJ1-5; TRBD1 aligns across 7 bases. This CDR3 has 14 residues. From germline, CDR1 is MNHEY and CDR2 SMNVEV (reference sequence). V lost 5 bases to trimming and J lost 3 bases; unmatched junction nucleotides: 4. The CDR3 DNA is TGTGCCAGCAGTCAGGGACAGAACAATCAGCCCCAGCATTTT. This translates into CASSQGQNNQPQHF.

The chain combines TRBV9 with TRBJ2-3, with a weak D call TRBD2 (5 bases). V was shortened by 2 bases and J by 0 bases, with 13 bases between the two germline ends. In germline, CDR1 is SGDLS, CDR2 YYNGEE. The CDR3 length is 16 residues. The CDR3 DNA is TGTGCCAGCAGCGTCGAGGGCGGCCGTAGCACAGATACGCAGTATTTT. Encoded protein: CASSVEGGRSTDTQYF.

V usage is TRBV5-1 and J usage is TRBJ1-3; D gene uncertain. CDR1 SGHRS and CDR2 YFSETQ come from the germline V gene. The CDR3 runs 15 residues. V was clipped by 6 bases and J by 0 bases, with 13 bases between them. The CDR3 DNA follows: TGCGCCAGCACCGACGGGATATTCTCTGGAAACACCATATATTTT. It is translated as CASTDGIFSGNTIYF.

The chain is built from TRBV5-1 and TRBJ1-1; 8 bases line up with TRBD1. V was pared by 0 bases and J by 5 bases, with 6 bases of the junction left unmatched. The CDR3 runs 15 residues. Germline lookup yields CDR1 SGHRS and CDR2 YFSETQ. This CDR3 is CASSLAGQVKTEAFF. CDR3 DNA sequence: TGCGCCAGCAGCTTGGCGGGACAGGTTAAAACTGAAGCTTTCTTT.

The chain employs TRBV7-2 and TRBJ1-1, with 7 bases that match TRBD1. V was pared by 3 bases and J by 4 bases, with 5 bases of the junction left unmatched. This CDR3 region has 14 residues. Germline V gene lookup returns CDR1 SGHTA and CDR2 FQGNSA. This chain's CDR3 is CASSFPTGTTEAFF. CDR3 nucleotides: TGTGCCAGCAGCTTTCCGACAGGGACCACTGAAGCTTTCTTT.

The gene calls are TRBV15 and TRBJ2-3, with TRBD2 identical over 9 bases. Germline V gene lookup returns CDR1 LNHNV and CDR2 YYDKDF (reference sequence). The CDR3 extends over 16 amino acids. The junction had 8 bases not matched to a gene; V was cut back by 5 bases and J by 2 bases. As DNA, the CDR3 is TGTGCCACCAGCGTCTCTAGCGGGGAGATCACAGATACGCAGTATTTT. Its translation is CATSVSSGEITDTQYF.

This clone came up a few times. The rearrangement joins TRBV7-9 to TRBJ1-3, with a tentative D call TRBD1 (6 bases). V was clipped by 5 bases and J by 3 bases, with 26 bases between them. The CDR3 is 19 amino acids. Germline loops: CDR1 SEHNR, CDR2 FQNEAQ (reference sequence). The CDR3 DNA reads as TGTGCCAGCAGCCCGAGAACCAGGGGCCCTGGTCCCTTTGGAAACACCATATATTTT. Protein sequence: CASSPRTRGPGPFGNTIYF.

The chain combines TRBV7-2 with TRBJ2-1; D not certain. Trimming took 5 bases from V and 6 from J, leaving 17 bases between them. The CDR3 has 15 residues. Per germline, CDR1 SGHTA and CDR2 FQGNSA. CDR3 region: CASSRRRSQVNEQFF. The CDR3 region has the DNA TGTGCCAGCAGCCGGCGTCGATCTCAGGTCAATGAGCAGTTCTTC.

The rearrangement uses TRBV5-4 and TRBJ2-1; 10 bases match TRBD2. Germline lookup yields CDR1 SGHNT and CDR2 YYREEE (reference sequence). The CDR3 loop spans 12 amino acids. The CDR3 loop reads CAAAGGENEQFF. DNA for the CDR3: TGTGCTGCAGCGGGGGGGGAGAATGAGCAGTTCTTC.

The CDR3 DNA sequence: TGTGCCAGCATGGGTCACCGAGCGTTCTCTGAAGCTTTCTTT. Its protein is CASMGHRAFSEAFF. The rearrangement links TRBV6-1 to TRBJ1-1, with no clear D. This CDR3 spans 14 amino acids. Germline V gene data show CDR1 as MNHNS and CDR2 as SASEGT. Trimming removed 7 bases from V and 6 bases from J, with 18 bases in between.

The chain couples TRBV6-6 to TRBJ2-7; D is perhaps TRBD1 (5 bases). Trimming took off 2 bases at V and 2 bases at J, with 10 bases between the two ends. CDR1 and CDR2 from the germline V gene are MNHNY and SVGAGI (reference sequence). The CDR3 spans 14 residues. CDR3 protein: CASSYGAGPYEQYF. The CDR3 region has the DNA TGTGCCAGCAGTTACGGGGCTGGCCCCTACGAGCAGTACTTC.

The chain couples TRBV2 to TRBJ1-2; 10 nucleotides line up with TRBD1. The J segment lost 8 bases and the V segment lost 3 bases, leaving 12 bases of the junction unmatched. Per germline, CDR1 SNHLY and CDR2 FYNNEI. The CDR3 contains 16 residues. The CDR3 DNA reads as TGTGCCAGCAGTGATCCGCGACAGGGGGCTGTAAGAGGCTACACCTTC. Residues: CASSDPRQGAVRGYTF.

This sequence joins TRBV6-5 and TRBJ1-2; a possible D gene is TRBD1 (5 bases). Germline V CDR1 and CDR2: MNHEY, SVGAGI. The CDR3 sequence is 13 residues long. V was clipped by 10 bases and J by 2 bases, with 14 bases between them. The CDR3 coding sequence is TGTGCCATCAAACCGACAGCGAACTATGGCTACACCTTC. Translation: CAIKPTANYGYTF.

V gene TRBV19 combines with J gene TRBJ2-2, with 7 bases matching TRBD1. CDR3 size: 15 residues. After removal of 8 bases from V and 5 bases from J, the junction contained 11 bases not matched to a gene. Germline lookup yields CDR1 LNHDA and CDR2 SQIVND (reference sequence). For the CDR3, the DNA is TGTGCCAGTTACTCGACAGGGTGGGTTACCGGGGAGCTGTTTTTT. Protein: CASYSTGWVTGELFF.

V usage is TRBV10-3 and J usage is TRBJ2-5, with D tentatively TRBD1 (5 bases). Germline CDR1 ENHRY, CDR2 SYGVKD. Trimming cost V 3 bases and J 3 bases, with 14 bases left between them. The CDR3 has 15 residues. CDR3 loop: CAISERVGAEETQYF. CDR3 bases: TGTGCCATCAGTGAACGGGTTGGGGCGGAAGAGACCCAGTACTTC.

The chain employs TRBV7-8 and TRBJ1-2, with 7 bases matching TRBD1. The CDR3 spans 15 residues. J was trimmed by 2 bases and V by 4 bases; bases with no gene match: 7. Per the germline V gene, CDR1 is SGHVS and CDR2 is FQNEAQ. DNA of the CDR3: TGTGCCAGCAGCTCCCGGGACAGCCTGAACTATGGCTACACCTTC. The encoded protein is CASSSRDSLNYGYTF.

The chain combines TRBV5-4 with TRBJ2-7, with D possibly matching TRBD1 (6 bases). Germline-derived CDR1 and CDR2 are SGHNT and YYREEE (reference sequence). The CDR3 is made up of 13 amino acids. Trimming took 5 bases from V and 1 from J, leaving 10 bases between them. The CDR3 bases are TGTGCCAGCAGTTCGGACAGTTCCTACGAGCAGTACTTC. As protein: CASSSDSSYEQYF.

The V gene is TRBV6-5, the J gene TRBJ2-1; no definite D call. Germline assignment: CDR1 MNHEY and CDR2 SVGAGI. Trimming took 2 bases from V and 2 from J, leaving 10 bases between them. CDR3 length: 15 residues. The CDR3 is CASSYVAPPYNEQFF. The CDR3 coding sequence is TGTGCCAGCAGTTACGTGGCTCCCCCCTACAATGAGCAGTTCTTC.

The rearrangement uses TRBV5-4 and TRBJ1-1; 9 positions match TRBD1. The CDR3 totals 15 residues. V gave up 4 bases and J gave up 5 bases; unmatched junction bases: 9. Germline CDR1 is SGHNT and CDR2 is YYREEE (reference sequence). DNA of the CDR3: TGTGCCAGCAGCCCTTCCGGGACAGGGAGGACTGAAGCTTTCTTT. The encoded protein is CASSPSGTGRTEAFF.

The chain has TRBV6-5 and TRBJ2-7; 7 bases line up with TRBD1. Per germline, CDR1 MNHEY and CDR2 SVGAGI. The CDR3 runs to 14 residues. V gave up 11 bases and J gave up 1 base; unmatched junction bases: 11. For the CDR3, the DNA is TGTGCCGCTGGGCAAACAGGGGTGTCCTACGAGCAGTACTTC. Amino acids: CAAGQTGVSYEQYF.